The source of this T cell receptor (beta chain) is a study of T-cell memory formation after mild COVID-19. Study summary: Clusters were largely donor specific.

Germline loops: CDR1 SEHNR, CDR2 FQNEAQ (reference sequence). The CDR3 contains 11 residues. In this sample, this clonotype turned up many times. At one boundary the junction diverges from the germline segment, which might be a read error. TCRdb re-derived calls from the 5' RACE reads in MiXCR, one entry per CDR3 protein. This table holds 100,000 to 150,000 distinct CDR3 sequences, 15% to 20% found once. The sample was PBMCs or a T cell subset sorted from them (not recorded which). This TCR came from a man between 18 and 35 years old who had mild COVID-19 (a few samples of this study predate the infection). Cell type and time point are not known. The chain combines TRBV7-9 with TRBJ2-3; D not certain. The CDR3 DNA reads TGTGCCAGCAGCTTAAAAGGCCCCGAGCATTTT. It encodes CASSLKGPEHF.